The 9 T cell receptor beta chains reported below all come from one sample, sequenced in a study of CD8 T cells in Susac syndrome. When the RNA was reverse transcribed, random hexamers were used with an input of roughly 0.5 to 1 ug. Each CDR3 protein gets one entry after TCRdb re-called the immunoSEQ multiplex PCR reads with MiXCR. The sample consists of 180,000 or so distinct CDR3 sequences, over 85% of them appearing once. Sequencing was done on a sample of CD4+ T cells from PBMCs. All receptors derive from a human donor in good health.

The chain employs TRBV29-1 and TRBJ2-1; tentative D call: TRBD1 (6 bases). V was shortened by 7 bases and J by 3 bases, with 16 bases between the two germline ends. The CDR3 is 14 amino acids. Germline V gene lookup returns CDR1 SQVTM and CDR2 ANQGSEA. Here the CDR3 reads CSETGTPNYNEQFF. CDR3 coding DNA: TGCAGCGAAACCGGGACACCAAACTACAATGAGCAGTTCTTC.

This rearrangement joins TRBV28 to TRBJ1-1; TRBD1 matches at 8 bases. Germline V gives CDR1 MDHEN, CDR2 SYDVKM. CDR3 length: 13 residues. Trimming took 3 bases from V and 5 from J; bases not matched to a gene: 2. The CDR3 DNA reads TGTGCCAGCAGTTTGACAGGGGAGACTGAAGCTTTCTTT. Translated: CASSLTGETEAFF.

The chain has TRBV3-1 and TRBJ2-1; 9 nucleotides align to TRBD1. CDR3 length: 16 residues. J was trimmed by 5 bases and V by 0 bases; bases with no gene match: 5. Germline CDR1 LGHDT, CDR2 YNNKEL (reference sequence). The CDR3 sequence: CASSQDFGTGNNEQFF. For the CDR3, the DNA is TGTGCCAGCAGCCAAGATTTCGGGACAGGGAACAATGAGCAGTTCTTC.

This chain connects TRBV6-5 to TRBJ2-5; 12 nucleotides line up with TRBD1. Germline assignment: CDR1 MNHEY and CDR2 SVGAGI. Trimming took 11 bases from V and 5 from J; bases not matched to a gene: 9. The CDR3 runs to 14 residues. The CDR3 is CAEWDRGREETQYF. In DNA form, the CDR3 reads TGTGCCGAGTGGGACAGGGGGCGGGAGGAGACCCAGTACTTC.

The rearrangement links TRBV20-1 to TRBJ1-4; no clear D gene. CDR1 is DFQATT, CDR2 SNEGSKA, per germline (reference sequence). The CDR3 has 12 amino acids. V shed 3 bases and J shed 4 bases, with 6 bases lying between them. The CDR3 region has the DNA TGCAGTGCTAGTGGTATTAATGAAAAACTGTTTTTT. It yields the protein CSASGINEKLFF.

This rearrangement joins TRBV12-3 or TRBV12-4 to TRBJ1-5; no firm D call. The CDR3 runs to 13 residues. V lost 6 bases, J lost 2 bases, and 8 bases lay in between. The chain's CDR3 is CASSRVGNQPQHF. DNA of the CDR3: TGTGCCAGCAGCCGGGTAGGCAATCAGCCCCAGCATTTT.

The chain combines TRBV7-2 with TRBJ1-1, with D hard to call. Trimming removed 4 bases from V and 3 bases from J, with 9 bases in between. CDR1 and CDR2 from the germline V gene are SGHTA and FQGNSA. The CDR3 is made up of 13 amino acids. CDR3 amino acids: CASSSRGHTEAFF. CDR3 nucleotide sequence: TGTGCCAGCAGCTCCCGCGGGCACACTGAAGCTTTCTTT.

The V call is TRBV20-1, the J call TRBJ2-5, with 12 bases fitting TRBD2. Germline V gene lookup returns CDR1 DFQATT and CDR2 SNEGSKA (reference sequence). The CDR3 is 13 amino acids. V lost 6 bases to trimming and J lost 5 bases; unmatched junction nucleotides: 4. CDR3 DNA sequence: TGCAGTGCCCGGACTAGCGGGGCGGAGACCCAGTACTTC. Amino acids: CSARTSGAETQYF.

The gene calls are TRBV29-1 and TRBJ2-1; D possibly matches TRBD1 or TRBD2 (5 bases each). Germline assignment: CDR1 SQVTM and CDR2 ANQGSEA. This CDR3 contains 15 residues. Trimming removed 3 bases from V and 0 bases from J, with 12 bases in between. CDR3 protein: CSVEGVLDSYNEQFF. For the CDR3, the DNA is TGCAGCGTTGAGGGGGTATTAGACTCCTACAATGAGCAGTTCTTC.